This TCR beta chain was documented in a study of beta chain features in type 1 diabetes. Study-wide context: Age, gender and cell yields were alike across patients and healthy donors.

As concerns this clone: Its antigen is currently unknown.

Study observations and caveats: Within the patient group, naive, central memory and Treg TCRB repertoires appeared more similar to each other than within healthy donors. HLA effects on TCRB rearrangement stayed unresolved here.

cDNA synthesis used the whole RNA isolate, giving expressed TCRB sequences. There were 3 million to 4 million reads on average in the naive, central memory and regulatory T cell samples. Profiling relied on immunoSEQ multiplex PCR, and the TCRdb table lists in-frame clones only, not all of them. The data show about 320,000 clones, with 11% to 15% seen just once and under 8.5% held by the top ten. Trimming shortened V by 2 bases and J by 3 bases, and 20 bases separated the two germline ends. CDR3 size: 18 residues. Germline V gene lookup returns CDR1 MNHNS and CDR2 SASEGT. This chain uses TRBV6-1 with TRBJ1-5; D gene uncertain. This TCR was recovered from a young man in good health. The specimen sequenced was central memory CD4+ T cells from blood. The CDR3 nucleotides read TGTGCCAGCAGTGAAAATCTGGGGTTTAAGCTTTACAATCAGCCCCAGCATTTT. Its protein product is CASSENLGFKLYNQPQHF.